This paragraph covers one TCR beta chain sequence. The antigen is undetermined. A library of TCRbeta sequences, prepared with unique molecular identifiers, was generated. TCRdb passed the PCR reads through MiXCR, listing each CDR3 protein once. The repertoire consists of about a million distinct CDR3 sequences, with 25% to 30% occurring once and the leading ten covering 28%. The entry originates in a study of T-cell reconstitution after alpha-beta-depleted transplantation in children. Study conclusions and caveats: Surviving recipient cells, namely T cells and thymic progenitors, were the source of high day-60 TCRbeta diversity in some patients. Newly produced T cells mostly provided counts and TCRbeta diversity after one year, as hyperexpanded clones declined. It was reported that alpha-beta T cells came from several hundred expanded graft clones (about two months after transplant).

The CDR3 contains 14 residues. The ends lost 6 bases at V and 2 bases at J; junction bases unmatched: 6. The V and J genes are TRBV12-3 or TRBV12-4 and TRBJ2-5, with 7 nucleotides matching TRBD2. The TCR was taken from a boy under three years old who had a stem cell transplant for SCID, so the T cells may come from the graft donor. The specimen was PBMCs, mostly from graft donor cells, collected 360 days after TCRalphabeta/CD19-depleted stem cell transplant. CDR3 in amino acids: CASRLTSAQETQYF. The DNA of the CDR3 is TGTGCCAGCAGGCTAACTAGCGCACAAGAGACCCAGTACTTC.